The 5 T cell receptor beta chains given below trace back to one sample, sequenced in a study of T-cell reconstitution after alpha-beta-depleted transplantation in children (dated by TCRdb to 2016 to 2018). Library preparation employed PCR. This sample was sequenced with an Illumina HiSeq 2500. TCR libraries were prepared with molecular barcoding, using unique molecular identifiers to normalize TCRbeta repertoire quantification. TCRdb trimmed public reads at Q25 via fastp, called clones via MiXCR and kept in-frame beta chains. Every entry covers one CDR3 protein and lists the most common genes and DNA from its rows. The sample yields roughly 20,000 distinct CDR3 sequences; 10% to 15% were counted once. 35% of the sample lies in the top ten. The time point label corresponds to: day 60 (about 2 months) after transplantation. The treatment or condition label corresponds to: allogeneic hematopoietic cell transplantation with graft depleted of TCRalphabeta T cells and CD19 B cells.

Specimen: PBMCs, mostly from graft donor cells, collected 60 days after TCRalphabeta/CD19-depleted stem cell transplant. Receptor source: a female patient between 2 and 10 years old who had a stem cell transplant for congenital amegakaryocytic thrombocytopenia, so the T cells may come from the graft donor.

This clonotype was recorded at least ten times. The gene calls are TRBV20-1 and TRBJ2-3, with D maybe TRBD2 (6 bases). The CDR3 is made up of 14 amino acids. From germline, CDR1 is DFQATT and CDR2 SNEGSKA (reference sequence). The V end was cut by 6 bases, the J end by 2 bases, with 15 bases between. The DNA of the CDR3 is TGCAGTGCCTCATCCGCGGGGACCACAGATACGCAGTATTTT. This sequence encodes CSASSAGTTDTQYF.

This clonotype was seen ten or more times. The CDR3 is CASSLGPHTYNEQFF. Here the CDR3 DNA reads TGTGCCAGCAGCTTAGGGCCACATACCTACAATGAGCAGTTCTTC. The V and J genes are TRBV7-9 and TRBJ2-1; D gene ambiguous. The CDR3 sequence is 15 residues long. V lost 1 base, J lost 2 bases, and 9 bases lay in between. Germline CDR1 reads SEHNR; CDR2 reads FQNEAQ (reference sequence).

This clonotype occurred many times. CDR3: CASIWDTQGEQFF. CDR3 DNA: TGTGCCAGCATATGGGACACCCAGGGTGAGCAGTTCTTC. V usage is TRBV12-3 or TRBV12-4 and J usage is TRBJ2-1; D perhaps matches TRBD1 (6 bases). The CDR3 runs 13 residues. With 7 bases removed from V and 9 bases from J, the gap between germline ends came to 16 bases.

This clonotype is judged medium-sized. V usage is TRBV20-1 and J usage is TRBJ2-5; TRBD2 matches 13 bases. V lost 6 bases to trimming and J lost 0 bases; unmatched junction nucleotides: 4. CDR3 length: 15 amino acids. Germline CDR1 reads DFQATT; CDR2 reads SNEGSKA (reference sequence). In DNA form, the CDR3 reads TGCAGTGCAGGGACTAGCGGGGTGTACCAAGAGACCCAGTACTTC. It translates to CSAGTSGVYQETQYF.

In its sample, this clonotype was seen a few times. The chain links TRBV10-1 to TRBJ2-5; 14 nucleotides agree with TRBD2. V was pared by 3 bases and J by 10 bases, with 7 bases of the junction left unmatched. Germline V CDR1 and CDR2: WNHNN, SYGVQD (reference sequence). The CDR3 has 15 amino acids. The CDR3 DNA is TGCGCCAGCAGTGACGGGACTAGCGGGAGAAGTGGCCAGTACTTC. It codes for CASSDGTSGRSGQYF.